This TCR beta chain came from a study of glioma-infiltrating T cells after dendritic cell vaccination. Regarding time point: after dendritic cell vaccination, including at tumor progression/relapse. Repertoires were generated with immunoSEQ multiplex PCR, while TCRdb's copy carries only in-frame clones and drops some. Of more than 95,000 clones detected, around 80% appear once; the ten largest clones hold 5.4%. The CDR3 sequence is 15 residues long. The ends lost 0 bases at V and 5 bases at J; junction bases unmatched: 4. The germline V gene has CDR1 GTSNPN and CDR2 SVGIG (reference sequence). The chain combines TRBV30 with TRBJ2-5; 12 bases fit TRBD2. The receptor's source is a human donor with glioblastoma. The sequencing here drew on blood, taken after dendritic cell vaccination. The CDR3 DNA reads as TGTGCCTGGAGTGTAGGACTAGCGGGAATCGAGACCCAGTACTTC. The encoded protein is CAWSVGLAGIETQYF.